The T cell receptor (beta chain) under discussion was sequenced for a study of CD8+CD57+ T cells in acquired aplastic anemia. This clonotype occurred a few times. Its antigen is undetermined. CDR3 and TCR beta VDJ profiling relied on genomic DNA as the template. TCRdb recomputed calls from the reads with MiXCR, one row per CDR3 protein. Seen here are some 210,000 distinct CDR3 sequences, approximately 60% observed once, and the top ten hold around 28%. Study-wide points: Researchers report that about 28 CD8+ CDR3 sequences appeared in both patients and controls.

The V gene's germline CDR1 is SGHAT and CDR2 FQNNGV. The germline V and J ends were trimmed by 3 bases and 0 bases, with 14 bases remaining between them. The CDR3 runs to 16 residues. Material for sequencing was sorted CD4+, CD8+, or CD8+CD57+ T cells (not recorded which) from PBMCs. The source of this sequence is a human donor in good health. The chain is built from TRBV11-2 and TRBJ2-5; no clear D. CDR3 amino acids: CASSFRGWPYQETQYF. The CDR3 nucleotides are TGTGCCAGCAGCTTTCGAGGATGGCCGTACCAAGAGACCCAGTACTTC.